Presented here are 26 T cell receptor beta chains from one specimen sequenced in a study of blood T cell repertoires in COVID-19. Clones were sequenced by immunoSEQ multiplex PCR, and TCRdb holds only the in-frame ones, with some missing. The data contain some 240,000 clones, roughly 89% of them singletons. The source material was peripheral blood. The receptors stem from a woman in her 40s who had recovered from COVID-19.

This chain joins TRBV11-2 and TRBJ2-7; tentatively, D is TRBD2 (6 bases). Deletions cut 2 bases from V and 3 bases from J, with 14 bases between. The CDR3 consists of 15 residues. CDR1 SGHAT and CDR2 FQNNGV come from the germline V gene. The CDR3 sequence: CASSLSRAGLYEQYF. DNA for the CDR3: TGTGCCAGCAGCTTAAGTCGCGCGGGACTCTACGAGCAGTACTTC.

This clone was detected only once. The chain recombines TRBV5-1 with TRBJ2-1, with D tentatively TRBD2 (6 bases). Between the trimmed V and J ends, which lost 0 bases and 5 bases, there was a span of 15 bases. CDR1 is SGHRS and CDR2 is YFSETQ in the germline V gene. The CDR3 length is 16 residues. The CDR3 nucleotides are TGCGCCAGCAGCTTGGTGGAGGGAGTCGGGAACAATGAGCAGTTCTTC. Its protein product is CASSLVEGVGNNEQFF. The variable domain in full, completed from reference TRBV5-1 and TRBJ2-1, reads KAGVTQTPRYLIKTRGQQVTLSCSPISGHRSVSWYQQTPGQGLQFLFEYFSETQRNKGNFPGRFSGRQFSNSRSEMNVSTLELGDSALYLCASSLVEGVGNNEQFFGPGTRLTVL.

This clone was observed a single time. The J gene is TRBJ2-5, the V gene TRBV2; D possibly corresponds to TRBD2 (5 bases). The germline V gene has CDR1 SNHLY and CDR2 FYNNEI. V dropped 2 bases and J dropped 5 bases, with 12 bases sitting between them. The CDR3 covers 14 residues. The CDR3 is CASSEIYSVETQYF. The CDR3 DNA is TGTGCCAGCAGTGAAATTTATAGCGTGGAGACCCAGTACTTC.

This chain joins TRBV9 and TRBJ2-2; D is perhaps TRBD1 (5 bases). The germline gives CDR1 SGDLS, CDR2 YYNGEE. V dropped 2 bases and J dropped 6 bases, with 17 bases sitting between them. The CDR3 has 16 residues. The CDR3 sequence: CASSVFFGHSPGELFF. The CDR3 region has the DNA TGTGCCAGCAGCGTCTTTTTTGGACATTCCCCCGGGGAGCTGTTTTTT.

The V call is TRBV29-1, the J call TRBJ1-1; possible D gene TRBD1, 6 bases. The CDR3 is made up of 14 amino acids. The V gene lost 6 bases and the J gene lost 2 bases, with 16 bases spanning the gap. Germline-derived CDR1 and CDR2 are SQVTM and ANQGSEA. The CDR3 here is CSVQYRVSNTEAFF. CDR3 bases: TGCAGCGTCCAGTACAGGGTTTCAAACACTGAAGCTTTCTTT.

Concerning this clone itself: An end of the junction does not agree with germline; a read error may underlie this. The genes are TRBV5-1 and TRBJ1-2; 8 positions agree with TRBD1. Germline V gives CDR1 SGHRS, CDR2 YFSETQ. The CDR3 is made up of 8 amino acids. For the CDR3, the DNA is TGCGCCAGGCCGACAGGGGATTTC. It is translated as CARPTGDF.

The chain carries TRBV10-3 and TRBJ2-3; 10 bases are shared with TRBD1. The CDR3 is 13 residues long. Trimming took 9 bases from V and 4 from J; bases not matched to a gene: 4. CDR1 and CDR2 (germline): ENHRY, SYGVKD. CDR3 sequence (DNA): TGTGCCATAGGGACAGGGGAGGCAGATACGCAGTATTTT. Translating gives CAIGTGEADTQYF.

The chain has TRBV7-2 and TRBJ2-3; D is undetermined. Trimming shortened V by 5 bases and J by 5 bases, and 8 bases separated the two germline ends. Germline V gene sequence: CDR1 SGHTA, CDR2 FQGNSA. CDR3 length equals 12 residues. The CDR3 spells CASSPPVDTQYF. The DNA for the CDR3 is TGTGCCAGCAGCCCGCCGGTAGATACGCAGTATTTT.

The gene calls are TRBV5-1 and TRBJ2-1; TRBD2 is a possible D gene (6 bases). Trimming shortened V by 1 base and J by 0 bases, and 11 bases separated the two germline ends. CDR3 length equals 16 residues. Germline loops: CDR1 SGHRS, CDR2 YFSETQ. CDR3 amino acids: CASSLIGGVSYNEQFF. The CDR3 region has the DNA TGCGCCAGCAGCTTGATCGGCGGGGTCTCCTACAATGAGCAGTTCTTC. Full variable domain (outside the CDR3, taken from reference TRBV5-1 and TRBJ2-1): KAGVTQTPRYLIKTRGQQVTLSCSPISGHRSVSWYQQTPGQGLQFLFEYFSETQRNKGNFPGRFSGRQFSNSRSEMNVSTLELGDSALYLCASSLIGGVSYNEQFFGPGTRLTVL.

This sequence joins TRBV3-1 (or the pseudogene TRBV3-2) and TRBJ2-7, with 8 bases identical to TRBD2. The CDR3 spans 16 residues. The V gene's germline CDR1 is LGHDT and CDR2 YNNKEL (reference sequence). V lost 4 bases to trimming and J lost 7 bases; unmatched junction nucleotides: 15. The CDR3 DNA reads TGTGCCAGCAGCCGGGCCTTCGGGGCGGGGGGTATGGAGCAGTACTTC. Protein sequence: CASSRAFGAGGMEQYF.

The V and J genes are TRBV28 and TRBJ2-1; D might be TRBD2 (5 bases). Germline-derived CDR1 and CDR2 are MDHEN and SYDVKM. Between the trimmed V and J ends, which lost 6 bases and 3 bases, there was a span of 15 bases. The CDR3 is made up of 15 amino acids. Written as DNA, the CDR3 is TGTGCCAGCAGCCCCATTAACGCGGGCTACAATGAGCAGTTCTTC. Translated, it gives CASSPINAGYNEQFF.

This clone has just one count. The rearrangement links TRBV7-9 to TRBJ1-1; the D gene is possibly TRBD1 (5 bases). V lost 5 bases and J 0 bases, leaving 10 bases between the germline ends. CDR3 length: 14 residues. From germline, CDR1 is SEHNR and CDR2 FQNEAQ (reference sequence). The CDR3: CASSRGGMNTEAFF. CDR3 in DNA: TGTGCCAGCAGCCGGGGGGGAATGAACACTGAAGCTTTCTTT.

The rearrangement joins TRBV27 to TRBJ2-3, with TRBD2 identical over 11 bases. CDR1 and CDR2 from the germline V gene are MNHEY and SMNVEV (reference sequence). CDR3 size: 18 residues. V lost 6 bases and J lost 8; bases outside the gene matches: 19. CDR3 sequence reads: CASSSRVGTSGIGGTQYF. The DNA for the CDR3 is TGTGCCAGCAGCTCCAGGGTCGGGACTAGCGGTATTGGGGGTACGCAGTATTTT.

The table lists this clone with a count of one. This chain links TRBV2 with TRBJ2-7, with 9 bases lining up with TRBD1. V was clipped by 4 bases and J by 2 bases; unmatched bases: 3. CDR1 is SNHLY and CDR2 is FYNNEI in the germline V gene. This CDR3 spans 14 amino acids. This CDR3 is CASSGGTGTYEQYV. The CDR3 DNA is TGTGCCAGCAGTGGAGGGACAGGGACCTACGAGCAGTACGTC.

The gene calls are TRBV12-3 or TRBV12-4 and TRBJ2-2; D is perhaps TRBD1 (5 bases). Trimming cost V 6 bases and J 1 base, with 6 bases left between them. The length of the CDR3 is 13 residues. The DNA of the CDR3 is TGTGCCAGCAGCGACAGGAACACCGGGGAGCTGTTTTTT. This translates into CASSDRNTGELFF.

The chain uses TRBV19 and TRBJ1-1; 7 bases match TRBD1. The trim removed 6 bases at V and 0 bases at J, leaving 1 base unmatched. Germline loops: CDR1 LNHDA, CDR2 SQIVND (reference sequence). The CDR3 consists of 13 residues. CDR3 in amino acids: CASRQGVNTEAFF. CDR3 sequence (DNA): TGTGCCAGTAGGCAGGGGGTGAACACTGAAGCTTTCTTT.

This clone was recorded only once. This chain joins TRBV5-4 and TRBJ2-6; TRBD2 matches 7 bases. CDR3 length equals 17 residues. V gave up 4 bases and J gave up 1 base; unmatched junction bases: 8. The germline V gene encodes CDR1 SGHNT and CDR2 YYREEE (reference sequence). This CDR3 is CASSPPLGGSGANVLTF. CDR3 bases: TGTGCCAGCAGCCCCCCCTTGGGGGGGTCTGGGGCCAACGTCCTGACTTTC.

This chain uses TRBV7-2 with TRBJ1-3; D gene unclear. The germline V and J ends were trimmed by 1 base and 4 bases, with 11 bases remaining between them. The length of the CDR3 is 15 residues. Germline assignment: CDR1 SGHTA and CDR2 FQGNSA. The CDR3 DNA reads TGTGCCAGCAGCTTAGGCCGGGTCTCCGGAAACACCATATATTTT. Its translation is CASSLGRVSGNTIYF.

This CDR3 reads CSASSLLTRNQPQHF. The CDR3 nucleotides are TGCAGTGCTAGTTCCCTTTTGACTCGCAATCAGCCCCAGCATTTT. The chain combines TRBV20-1 with TRBJ1-5; D is unresolved. The CDR3 covers 15 residues. V was shortened by 3 bases and J by 2 bases, with 14 bases between the two germline ends. Per the germline V gene, CDR1 is DFQATT and CDR2 is SNEGSKA (reference sequence).

The chain recombines TRBV12-3 or TRBV12-4 with TRBJ1-2, with D unresolved. This CDR3 has 13 amino acids. Trimming stripped 2 bases from V and 8 bases from J, with 12 bases between. CDR3 bases: TGTGCCAGCAGTTTACTCCCCGGGGAGGGCTACACCTTC. Translating gives CASSLLPGEGYTF.

This clone appeared a single time. The rearrangement joins TRBV5-1 to TRBJ2-7, with a possible D match to TRBD2 (7 bases). Trimming cost V 4 bases and J 5 bases, with 19 bases left between them. The CDR3 extends over 15 amino acids. The germline CDR1 and CDR2 sequences are SGHRS and YFSETQ. The CDR3 reads CASSREGGPENEQYF. CDR3 nucleotides: TGCGCCAGCAGCAGGGAGGGGGGGCCCGAAAACGAGCAGTACTTC.

The rearrangement joins TRBV7-2 to TRBJ2-3, with TRBD2 matching over 7 bases. Trimming removed 0 bases from V and 4 bases from J; junction bases left unmatched: 7. CDR3 length equals 16 residues. From germline, CDR1 is SGHTA and CDR2 FQGNSA. DNA for the CDR3: TGTGCCAGCAGCTTAGCAGGGGCGGGAGCATCAGATACGCAGTATTTT. It encodes CASSLAGAGASDTQYF.

This clone was detected a few times. This sequence joins TRBV5-6 and TRBJ2-1, with D possibly being TRBD1 (5 bases). CDR1 is SGHDT, CDR2 YYEEEE, per germline. Trimming left V 7 bases short and J 10 bases short, with 21 bases between. The CDR3 runs 14 residues. The CDR3 is CASFKGAGSIEQFF. CDR3 DNA: TGTGCCAGCTTCAAAGGGGCAGGGTCTATAGAGCAGTTCTTC.

The CDR3 loop is CASSLGPLAGTYEQYV. DNA of the CDR3: TGTGCCAGCAGCTTAGGACCCTTAGCGGGAACCTACGAGCAGTACGTC. The chain uses TRBV14 and TRBJ2-7, with 8 bases that match TRBD2. The CDR3 runs 16 residues. CDR1 SGHDN and CDR2 FVKESK come from the germline V gene. Losses at the gene ends were 5 bases for V and 2 bases for J; bases not matched to a gene: 11.

This chain joins TRBV30 and TRBJ2-5; perhaps TRBD1 as D (6 bases). V was cut by 4 bases and J by 3 bases, with 18 bases left in between. CDR3 length: 15 residues. Per germline, CDR1 GTSNPN and CDR2 SVGIG (reference sequence). CDR3 coding DNA: TGTGCCTGGAACAGGGAAGAGCGAAAGAAAGAGACCCAGTACTTC. As protein: CAWNREERKKETQYF. Together with reference TRBV30 and TRBJ2-5, the CDR3 gives the full variable domain: SQTIHQWPATLVQPVGSPLSLECTVEGTSNPNLYWYRQAAGRGLQLLFYSVGIGQISSEVPQNLSASRPQDRQFILSSKKLLLSDSGFYLCAWNREERKKETQYFGPGTRLLVL.

V usage is TRBV3-1 (or the pseudogene TRBV3-2) and J usage is TRBJ1-6; D might be TRBD1 (6 bases). Trimming cost V 1 base and J 7 bases, with 23 bases left between them. CDR3 size: 19 residues. CDR1 is LGHDT and CDR2 is YNNKEL in the germline V gene (reference sequence). The CDR3 protein is CASSQGNLAGAVGNSPLHF. CDR3 sequence (DNA): TGTGCCAGCAGCCAAGGGAATCTGGCAGGGGCAGTTGGAAATTCACCCCTCCACTTT.